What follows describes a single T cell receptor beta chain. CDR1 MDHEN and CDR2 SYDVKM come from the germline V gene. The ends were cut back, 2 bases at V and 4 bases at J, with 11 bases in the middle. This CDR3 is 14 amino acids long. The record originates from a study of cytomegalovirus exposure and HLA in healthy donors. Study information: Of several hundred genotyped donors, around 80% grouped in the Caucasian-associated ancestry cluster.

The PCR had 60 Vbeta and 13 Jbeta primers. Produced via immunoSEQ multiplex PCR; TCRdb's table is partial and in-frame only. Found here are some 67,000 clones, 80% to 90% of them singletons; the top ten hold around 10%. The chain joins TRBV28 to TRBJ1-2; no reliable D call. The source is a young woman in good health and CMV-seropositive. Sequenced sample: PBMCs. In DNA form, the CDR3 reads TGTGCCAGCAGTTTAAACGGGGAAGGCTATGGCTACACCTTC. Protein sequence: CASSLNGEGYGYTF.